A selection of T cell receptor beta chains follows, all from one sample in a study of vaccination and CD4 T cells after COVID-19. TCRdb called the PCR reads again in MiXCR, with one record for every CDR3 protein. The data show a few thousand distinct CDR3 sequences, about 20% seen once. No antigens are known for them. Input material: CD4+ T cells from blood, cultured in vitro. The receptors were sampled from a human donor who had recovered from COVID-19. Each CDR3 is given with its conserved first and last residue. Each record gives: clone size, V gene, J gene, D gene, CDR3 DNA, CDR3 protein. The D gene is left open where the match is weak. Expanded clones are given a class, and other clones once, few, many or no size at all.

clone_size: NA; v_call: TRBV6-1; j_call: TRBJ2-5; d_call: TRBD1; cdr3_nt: TGTGCCAGCAGCGACAGGGGCGGAGAGACCCAGTACTTC; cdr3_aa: CASSDRGGETQYF
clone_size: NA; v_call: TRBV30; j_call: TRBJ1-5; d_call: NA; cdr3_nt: TGTGCCTGGAGTGTATGGGGTGGTGGTCAGCCCCAGCATTTT; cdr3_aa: CAWSVWGGGQPQHF
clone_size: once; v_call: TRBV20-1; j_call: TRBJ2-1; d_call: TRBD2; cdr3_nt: TGCAGCGGAGGGGAGGGCGGTAGCTCCTACAATGAGCAGTTCTTC; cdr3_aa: CSGGEGGSSYNEQFF
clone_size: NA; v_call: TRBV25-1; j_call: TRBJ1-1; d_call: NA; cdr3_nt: TGTGCCAGCACCGAGGCCAGGGCCAACACTGAAGCTTTCTTT; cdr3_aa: CASTEARANTEAFF
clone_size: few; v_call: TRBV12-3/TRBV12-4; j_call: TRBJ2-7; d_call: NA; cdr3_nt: TGTGCCAGCAGTTTGGCAGGCGTTAAGGAGCAGTACTTC; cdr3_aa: CASSLAGVKEQYF
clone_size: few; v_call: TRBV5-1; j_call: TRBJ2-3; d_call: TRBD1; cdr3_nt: TGCGCCAGCAGCTTGGGAGACAGGGCAGATACGCAGTATTTT; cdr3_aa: CASSLGDRADTQYF
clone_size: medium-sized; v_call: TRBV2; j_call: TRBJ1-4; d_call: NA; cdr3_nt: TGTGCCAGCTTAGATGGGGGCGTGAGTGAAAAACTGTTTTTT; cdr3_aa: CASLDGGVSEKLFF
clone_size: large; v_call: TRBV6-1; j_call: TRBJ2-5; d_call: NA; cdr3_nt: TGTGCCAGCAGGAGGGGCGACGAGACCCAGTACTTC; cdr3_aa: CASRRGDETQYF
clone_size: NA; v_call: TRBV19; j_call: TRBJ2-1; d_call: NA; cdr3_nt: TGTGCCAGTAGTATTATTAAGGGGATCAACAATGAGCAGTTCTTC; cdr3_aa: CASSIIKGINNEQFF
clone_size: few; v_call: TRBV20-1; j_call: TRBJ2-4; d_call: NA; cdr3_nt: TGCAGTGCTAGGGGTCAGCTAGCCAAAAACATTCAGTACTTC; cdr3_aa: CSARGQLAKNIQYF
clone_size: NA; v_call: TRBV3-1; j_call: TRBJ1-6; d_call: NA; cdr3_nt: TGTGCCAGCAGCCAAAACAGGGCCATTTCACCCCTCCACTTT; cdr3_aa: CASSQNRAISPLHF
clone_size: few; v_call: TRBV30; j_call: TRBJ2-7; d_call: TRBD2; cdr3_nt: TGTGCCTGGAGTCCAGGTGGGGGGGGAGCCTACGAGCAGTACTTC; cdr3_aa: CAWSPGGGGAYEQYF